This T cell receptor (beta chain) was captured in a study of blood T cell repertoires in COVID-19. At the level of the study: The United States, Italy and Spain provided the acute and convalescent COVID-19 samples. T cells, B-cell-depleted T cells, or PBMCs supplied cDNA or gDNA.

Authors' methods: Estimation of nucleated cell counts relied on the amplification of reference gene primers. Using immunoSEQ multiplex PCR, the repertoire was profiled, and TCRdb retains in-frame clones only, with some absent. That table furnishes V, J and clone size, whereas the DNA furnished D and trimming. Of about 380,000 clones listed, over 65% are singletons. CDR3 length: 13 residues. Trimming removed 5 bases from V and 4 bases from J, with 10 bases in between. CDR1 and CDR2 from the germline V gene are SGHTS and YDEGEE. The receptor was derived from a human donor with acute or convalescent COVID-19. The donor label of this sample is uncertain. Sequenced material: peripheral blood. The J gene is TRBJ1-5, the V gene TRBV5-8; D gene uncertain. The CDR3 region is CASRQPLNQPQHF. The CDR3 DNA follows: TGTGCCAGCAGACAGCCCCTTAATCAGCCCCAGCATTTT.